This TCR beta chain emerged from a study of blood T cell repertoires in COVID-19. Sequencing used immunoSEQ multiplex PCR; TCRdb keeps in-frame clones, though not all of them. Among a few hundred thousand clones listed, around 80% were seen once. Trimming pared 4 bases from V and 2 bases from J, leaving 18 bases between. This CDR3 region has 16 residues. Germline CDR1 is LGHDT and CDR2 is YNNKEL (reference sequence). The J gene is TRBJ2-7, the V gene TRBV3-1 (or the pseudogene TRBV3-2); TRBD2 is a possible D gene (5 bases). The TCR was taken from a man aged 60-69 years with acute or convalescent COVID-19. The sample comprised peripheral blood. The CDR3 sequence: CASSLRVGISPYEQYF. The CDR3 DNA is TGTGCCAGCAGCCTGAGGGTAGGCATCTCACCCTACGAGCAGTACTTC.